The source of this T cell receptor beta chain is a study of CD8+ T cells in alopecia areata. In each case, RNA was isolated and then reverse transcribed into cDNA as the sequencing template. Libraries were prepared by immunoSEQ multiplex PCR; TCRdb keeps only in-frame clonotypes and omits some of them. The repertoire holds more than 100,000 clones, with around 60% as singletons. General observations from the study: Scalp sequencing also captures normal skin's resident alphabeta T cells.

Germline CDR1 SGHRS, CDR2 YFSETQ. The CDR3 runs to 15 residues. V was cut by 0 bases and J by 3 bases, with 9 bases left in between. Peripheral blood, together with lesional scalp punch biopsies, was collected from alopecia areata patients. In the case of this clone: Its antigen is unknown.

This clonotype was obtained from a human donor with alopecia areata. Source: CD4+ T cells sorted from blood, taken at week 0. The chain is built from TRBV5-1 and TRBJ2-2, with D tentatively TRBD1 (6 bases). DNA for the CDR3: TGCGCCAGCAGCTTGGGTGCAGGGGACACCGGGGAGCTGTTTTTT. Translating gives CASSLGAGDTGELFF.